This T cell receptor beta chain was identified during a study of early T cells in non-severe SARS-CoV-2 infection. Across the study: The chains were unpaired, and the sequenced material was bulk RNA from unsorted whole blood.

Tagging with unique molecular identifiers was applied to individual cDNA molecules. Via MiXCR, TCRdb re-called the 5' RACE reads, giving one row per CDR3 protein. The table includes just under 65,000 distinct CDR3 sequences, roughly 8.2% detected once. Notes on the study in general: Anti-spike CD8 specificities were favored by VDJdb matching, whose results missed private and CD4 specificities.

Germline V CDR1 and CDR2: MGHRA, YSYEKL. V was cut by 3 bases and J by 3 bases, with 9 bases left in between. The CDR3 consists of 14 residues. This clonotype has ten or more counts. Its cognate antigen is unknown. The material was whole blood, obtained at baseline. This TCR was recovered from an adult who was a healthcare worker with PCR-confirmed SARS-CoV-2 infection or an uninfected control (not recorded which). This chain uses TRBV4-1 with TRBJ2-1; D ambiguous. CDR3 protein: CASSQGLDYNEQFF. The CDR3 DNA sequence: TGCGCCAGCAGCCAGGGTCTGGACTACAATGAGCAGTTCTTC.